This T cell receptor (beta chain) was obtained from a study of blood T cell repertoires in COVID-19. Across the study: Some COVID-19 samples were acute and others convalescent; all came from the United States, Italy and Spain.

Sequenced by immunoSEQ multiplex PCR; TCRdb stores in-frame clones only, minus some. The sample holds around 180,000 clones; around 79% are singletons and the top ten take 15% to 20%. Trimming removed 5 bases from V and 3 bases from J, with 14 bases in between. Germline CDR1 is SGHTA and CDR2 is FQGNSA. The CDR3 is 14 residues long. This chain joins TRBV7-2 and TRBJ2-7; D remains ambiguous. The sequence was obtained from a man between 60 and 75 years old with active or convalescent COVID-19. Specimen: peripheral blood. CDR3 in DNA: TGTGCCAGCAGCCCCGCTGGGCCACACTACGAGCAGTACTTC. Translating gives CASSPAGPHYEQYF.